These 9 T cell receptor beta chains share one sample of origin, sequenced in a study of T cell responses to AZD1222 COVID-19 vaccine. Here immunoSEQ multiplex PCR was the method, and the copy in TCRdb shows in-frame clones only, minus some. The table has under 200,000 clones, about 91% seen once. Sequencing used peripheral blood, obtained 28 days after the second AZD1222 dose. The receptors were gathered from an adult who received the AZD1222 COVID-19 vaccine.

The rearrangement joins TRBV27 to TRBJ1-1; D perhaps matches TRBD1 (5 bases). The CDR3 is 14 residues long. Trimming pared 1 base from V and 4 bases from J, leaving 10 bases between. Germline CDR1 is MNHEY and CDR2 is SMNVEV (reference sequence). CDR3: CASSLLGATTEAFF. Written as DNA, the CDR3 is TGTGCCAGCAGTTTATTAGGGGCCACCACTGAAGCTTTCTTT.

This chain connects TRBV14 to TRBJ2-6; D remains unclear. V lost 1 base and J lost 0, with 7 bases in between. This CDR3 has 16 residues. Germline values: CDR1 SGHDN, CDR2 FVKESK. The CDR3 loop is CASSQVLFSGANVLTF. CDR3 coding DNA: TGTGCCAGCAGCCAAGTGCTGTTCTCTGGGGCCAACGTCCTGACTTTC.

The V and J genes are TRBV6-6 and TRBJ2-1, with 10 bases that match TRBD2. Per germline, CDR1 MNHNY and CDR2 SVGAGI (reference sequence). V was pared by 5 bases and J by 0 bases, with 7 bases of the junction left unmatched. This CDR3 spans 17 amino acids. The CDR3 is CASSPSGGAGSYNEQFF. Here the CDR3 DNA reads TGTGCCAGCAGTCCCAGCGGGGGGGCGGGCTCCTACAATGAGCAGTTCTTC.

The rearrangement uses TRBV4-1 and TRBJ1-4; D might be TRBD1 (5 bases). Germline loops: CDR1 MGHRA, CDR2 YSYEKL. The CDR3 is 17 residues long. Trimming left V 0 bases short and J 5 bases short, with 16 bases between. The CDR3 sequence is CASSQDPATAENEKLFF. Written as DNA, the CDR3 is TGCGCCAGCAGCCAAGATCCGGCGACAGCTGAGAATGAAAAACTGTTTTTT.

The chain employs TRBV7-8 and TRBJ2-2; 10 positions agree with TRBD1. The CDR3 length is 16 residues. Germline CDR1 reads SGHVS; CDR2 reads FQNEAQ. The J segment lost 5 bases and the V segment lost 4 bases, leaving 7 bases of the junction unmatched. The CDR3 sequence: CASSWGDRGQTGELFF. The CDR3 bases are TGTGCCAGCAGCTGGGGAGACAGGGGGCAAACCGGGGAGCTGTTTTTT.

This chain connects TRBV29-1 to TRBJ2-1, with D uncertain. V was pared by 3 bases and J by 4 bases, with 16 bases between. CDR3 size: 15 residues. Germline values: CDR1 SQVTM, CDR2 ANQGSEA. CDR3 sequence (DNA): TGCAGCGTTGAGACTGGGGAAAGGCTATACAATGAGCAGTTCTTC. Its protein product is CSVETGERLYNEQFF.

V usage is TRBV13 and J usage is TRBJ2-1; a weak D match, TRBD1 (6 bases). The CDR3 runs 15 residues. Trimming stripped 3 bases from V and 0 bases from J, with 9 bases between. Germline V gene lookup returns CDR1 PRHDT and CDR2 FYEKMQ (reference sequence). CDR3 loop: CASSFGGLSYNEQFF. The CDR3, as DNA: TGTGCCAGCAGCTTTGGGGGCCTCTCCTACAATGAGCAGTTCTTC.

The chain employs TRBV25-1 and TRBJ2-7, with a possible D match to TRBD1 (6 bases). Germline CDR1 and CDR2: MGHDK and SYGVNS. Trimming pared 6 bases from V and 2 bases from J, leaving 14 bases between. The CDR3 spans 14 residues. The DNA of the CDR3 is TGTGCCAGCAGCTTAATGGACAGAGCCTACGAGCAGTACTTC. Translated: CASSLMDRAYEQYF.

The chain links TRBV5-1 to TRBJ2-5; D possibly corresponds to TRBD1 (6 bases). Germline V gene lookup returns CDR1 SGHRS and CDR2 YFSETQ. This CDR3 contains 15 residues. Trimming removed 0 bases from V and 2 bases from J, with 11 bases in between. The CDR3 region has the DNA TGCGCCAGCAGCTTGGCGACAGGTGCTCAAGAGACCCAGTACTTC. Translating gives CASSLATGAQETQYF.